This T cell receptor (beta chain) was documented in a study of CD8 T cells in Susac syndrome. Study overall: Within the sequenced Susac syndrome patient group, six exhibited active disease and roughly 8 were in remission.

The CDR3 totals 15 residues. Trimming took off 2 bases at V and 7 bases at J, with 12 bases between the two ends. The germline CDR1 and CDR2 sequences are SEHNR and FQNEAQ (reference sequence). RNA totalling about 0.45 to 1 ug underwent reverse transcription with random hexamers. A single record per CDR3 protein comes from TCRdb applying MiXCR to the immunoSEQ multiplex PCR reads. The table has roughly 190,000 distinct CDR3 sequences, around 90% seen once. Each Susac syndrome patient had definite or probable disease by recently defined criteria. A single count supports this clonotype. Its matching antigen is unknown. Regarding the study as a whole: The authors found no clonal expansion in Susac syndrome CD4+ T cell repertoires. TCR sequencing and HLA analysis covered a relatively small number of individuals.

The sequence was obtained from a human donor with Susac syndrome. The rearrangement uses TRBV7-9 and TRBJ1-6; tentatively, D is TRBD1 (6 bases). Sequencing input: CD4+ T cells from PBMCs. CDR3 protein: CASSLTGQGNSPLHF. The CDR3 DNA reads as TGTGCCAGCAGCTTAACCGGTCAGGGGAATTCACCCCTCCACTTT.